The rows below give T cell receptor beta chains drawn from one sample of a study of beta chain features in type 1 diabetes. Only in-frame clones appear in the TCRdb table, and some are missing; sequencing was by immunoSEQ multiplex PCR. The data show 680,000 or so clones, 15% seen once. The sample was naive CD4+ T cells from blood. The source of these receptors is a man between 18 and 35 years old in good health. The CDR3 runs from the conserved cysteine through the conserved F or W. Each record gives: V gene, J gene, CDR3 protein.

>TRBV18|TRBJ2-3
CASSQDLGTDTQYF
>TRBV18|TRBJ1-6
CASSPDRVASPLHF
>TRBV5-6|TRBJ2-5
CASSSPGQGETQYF
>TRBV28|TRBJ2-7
CASSFVRTPYEQYF
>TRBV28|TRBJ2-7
CASTTTGGYEQYF
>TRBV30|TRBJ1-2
CAWSVNSGNYGYTF
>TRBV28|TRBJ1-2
CASSFLGSYKSSNYGYTF
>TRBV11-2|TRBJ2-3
CASSLESSSTDTQYF
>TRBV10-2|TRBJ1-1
CASLKRDRNTEAFF
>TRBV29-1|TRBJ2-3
CSVEPGQGPTDTQYF
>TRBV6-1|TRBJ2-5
CASPGGRGETQYF
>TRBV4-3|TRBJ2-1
CASSQDSVGLRDNEQFF
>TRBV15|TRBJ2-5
CATRTGVQETQYF
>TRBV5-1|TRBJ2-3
CASSSYSGRESDTQYF
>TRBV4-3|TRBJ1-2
CASSTKGSYTF
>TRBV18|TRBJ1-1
CASSPPRLNTEAFF
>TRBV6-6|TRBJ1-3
CASTEGGNTIYF
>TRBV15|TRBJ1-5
CATSRDSGRNHQPQHF
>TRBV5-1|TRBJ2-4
CASSLNKDRVVGIQYF
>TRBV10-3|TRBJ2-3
CATQGGGTDTQYF
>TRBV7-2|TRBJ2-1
CASSLDGLAGGRYEQFF
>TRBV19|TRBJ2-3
CASSRRGTDTQYF
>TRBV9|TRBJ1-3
CASSAIPGNTIYF
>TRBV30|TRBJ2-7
CAWRFAGLGPYEQYF
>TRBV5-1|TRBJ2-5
CASSPHAGTGGVETQYF
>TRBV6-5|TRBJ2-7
CASSPRDHGYEQYF
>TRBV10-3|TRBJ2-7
CAISEPGRKTYEQYF
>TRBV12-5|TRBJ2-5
CASGLGETQYF
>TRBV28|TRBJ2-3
CASGQGTDTQYF
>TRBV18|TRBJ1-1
CASSPLPNTEAFF
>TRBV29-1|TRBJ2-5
CSVVRSQRETQYF
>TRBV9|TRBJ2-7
CASSVETSGRYEQYF
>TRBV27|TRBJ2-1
CATQHYPPGNEQFF
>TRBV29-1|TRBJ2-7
CSVTPGLNSYEQYF
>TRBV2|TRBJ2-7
CASSGGWSYEQYF
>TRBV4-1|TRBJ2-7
CASSQEGLISYEQYF
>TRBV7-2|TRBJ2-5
CASSLDRQQETQYF
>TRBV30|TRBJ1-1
CAWKRDKEAFF
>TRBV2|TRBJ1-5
CASNQGLGNQPQHF
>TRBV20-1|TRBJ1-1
CSARGDTEAFF
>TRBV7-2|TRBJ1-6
CASSLQRARSPLHF
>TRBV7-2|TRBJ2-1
CASSLETSGYNEQFF
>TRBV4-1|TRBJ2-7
CASSQAGPWWESSYEQYF